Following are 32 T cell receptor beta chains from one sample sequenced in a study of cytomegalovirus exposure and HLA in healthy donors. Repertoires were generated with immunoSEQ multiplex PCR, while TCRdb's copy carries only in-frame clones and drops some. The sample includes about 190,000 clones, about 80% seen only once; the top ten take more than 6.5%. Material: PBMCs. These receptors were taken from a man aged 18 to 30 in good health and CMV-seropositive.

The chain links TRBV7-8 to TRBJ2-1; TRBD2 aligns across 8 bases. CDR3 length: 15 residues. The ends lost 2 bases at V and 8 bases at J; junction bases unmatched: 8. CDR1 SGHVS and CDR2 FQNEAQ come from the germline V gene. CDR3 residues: CASSLRAGGSYEQFF. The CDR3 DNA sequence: TGTGCCAGCAGCTTAAGGGCGGGAGGATCCTATGAGCAGTTCTTC.

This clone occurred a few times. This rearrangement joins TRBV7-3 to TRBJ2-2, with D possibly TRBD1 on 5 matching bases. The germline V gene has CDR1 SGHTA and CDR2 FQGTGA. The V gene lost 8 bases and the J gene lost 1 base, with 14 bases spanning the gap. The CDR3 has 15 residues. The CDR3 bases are TGTGCCAGCGCAATAGGGGCTCTGAACACCGGGGAGCTGTTTTTT. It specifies CASAIGALNTGELFF.

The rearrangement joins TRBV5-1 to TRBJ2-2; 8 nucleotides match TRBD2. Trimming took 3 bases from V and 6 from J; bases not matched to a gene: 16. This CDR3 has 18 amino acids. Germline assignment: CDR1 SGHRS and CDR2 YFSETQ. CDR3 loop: CASSSSGGRRERAGELFF. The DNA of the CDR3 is TGCGCCAGCAGCTCCAGCGGGGGTCGGCGGGAGAGGGCCGGGGAGCTGTTTTTT.

The CDR3 DNA sequence: TGTGCCAGCATGTCCCCCCTAGGGGAAGTCCTGACTTTC. Amino acid sequence: CASMSPLGEVLTF. V usage is TRBV11-2 and J usage is TRBJ2-6; maybe TRBD1 (5 bases). The CDR3 consists of 13 residues. Trimming took off 7 bases at V and 13 bases at J, with 17 bases between the two ends. Germline-derived CDR1 and CDR2 are SGHAT and FQNNGV. Supplemented by reference TRBV11-2 and TRBJ2-6, the full variable domain reads EAGVAQSPRYKIIEKRQSVAFWCNPISGHATLYWYQQILGQGPKLLIQFQNNGVVDDSQLPKDRFSAERLKGVDSTLKIQPAKLEDSAVYLCASMSPLGEVLTFGAGSRLTVL.

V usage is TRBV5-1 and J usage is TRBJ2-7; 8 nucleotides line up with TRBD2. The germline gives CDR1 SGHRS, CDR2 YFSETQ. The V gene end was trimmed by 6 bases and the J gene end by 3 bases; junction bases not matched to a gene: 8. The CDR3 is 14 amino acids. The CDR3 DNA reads TGCGCCAGCACCCCCGATCGGGGGGGCTACGAGCAGTACTTC. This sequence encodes CASTPDRGGYEQYF.

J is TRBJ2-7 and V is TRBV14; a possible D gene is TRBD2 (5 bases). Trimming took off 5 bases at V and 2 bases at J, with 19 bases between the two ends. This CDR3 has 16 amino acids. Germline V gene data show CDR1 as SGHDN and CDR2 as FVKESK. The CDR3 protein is CASSSVLSDGAYEQYF. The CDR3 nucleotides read TGTGCCAGCAGCTCAGTTTTGTCCGACGGGGCCTACGAGCAGTACTTC.

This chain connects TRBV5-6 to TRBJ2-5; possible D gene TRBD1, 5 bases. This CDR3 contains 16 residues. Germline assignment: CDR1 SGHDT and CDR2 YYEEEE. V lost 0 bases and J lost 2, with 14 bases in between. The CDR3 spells CASSLGGGALQETQYF. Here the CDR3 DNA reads TGTGCCAGCAGCTTGGGGGGTGGGGCCCTACAAGAGACCCAGTACTTC.

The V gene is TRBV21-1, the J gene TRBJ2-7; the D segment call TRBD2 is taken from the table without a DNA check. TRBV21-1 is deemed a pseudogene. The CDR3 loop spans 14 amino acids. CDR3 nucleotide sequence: TGTGCCAGCAGCAGAGGGACTACCCCCTACGAGCAGTACTTC. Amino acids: CASSRGTTPYEQYF.

The CDR3 spells CASSVPRQGARDGYTF. The CDR3, as DNA: TGTGCCAGCAGCGTACCCCGACAGGGGGCGAGGGACGGCTACACCTTC. The rearrangement links TRBV9 to TRBJ1-2, with 10 bases aligning to TRBD1. Germline assignment: CDR1 SGDLS and CDR2 YYNGEE. The CDR3 spans 16 residues. The J segment lost 8 bases and the V segment lost 1 base, leaving 11 bases of the junction unmatched.

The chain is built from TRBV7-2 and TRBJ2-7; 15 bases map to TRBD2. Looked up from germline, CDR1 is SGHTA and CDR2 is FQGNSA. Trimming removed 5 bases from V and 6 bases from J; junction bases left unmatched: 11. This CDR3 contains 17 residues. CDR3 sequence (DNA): TGTGCCAGCAGCCCCCACAATCCGGGACTAGCGGGAGGCGAGCAGTACTTC. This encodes CASSPHNPGLAGGEQYF.

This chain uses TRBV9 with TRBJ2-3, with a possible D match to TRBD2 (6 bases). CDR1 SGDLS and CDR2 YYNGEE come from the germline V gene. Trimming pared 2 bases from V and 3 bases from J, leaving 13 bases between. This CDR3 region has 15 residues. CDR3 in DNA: TGTGCCAGCAGCGTGACTAGTTCTCCAACAGATACGCAGTATTTT. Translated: CASSVTSSPTDTQYF.

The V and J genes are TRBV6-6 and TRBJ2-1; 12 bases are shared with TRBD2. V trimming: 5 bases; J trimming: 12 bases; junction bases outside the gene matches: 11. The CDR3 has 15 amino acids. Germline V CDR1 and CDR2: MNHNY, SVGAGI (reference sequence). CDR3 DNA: TGTGCCAGCAGTATGACTAGCGGGAGTTTCATCGGGCAGTTCTTC. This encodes CASSMTSGSFIGQFF.

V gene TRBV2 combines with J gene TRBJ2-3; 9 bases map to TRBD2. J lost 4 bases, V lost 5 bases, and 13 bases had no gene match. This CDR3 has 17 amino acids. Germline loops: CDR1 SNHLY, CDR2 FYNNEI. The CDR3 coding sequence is TGTGCCAGCAGTCCCGGGGGCGGGAGGGCCCTGGCAGATACGCAGTATTTT. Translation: CASSPGGGRALADTQYF.

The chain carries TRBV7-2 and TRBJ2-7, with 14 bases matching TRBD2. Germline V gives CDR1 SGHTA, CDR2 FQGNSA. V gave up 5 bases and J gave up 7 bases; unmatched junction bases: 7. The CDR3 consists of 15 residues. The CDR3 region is CASSRGLAGEGEQYF. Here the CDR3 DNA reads TGTGCCAGCAGCCGGGGACTAGCGGGAGAGGGGGAGCAGTACTTC. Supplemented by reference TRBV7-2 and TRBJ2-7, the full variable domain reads GAGVSQSPSNKVTEKGKDVELRCDPISGHTALYWYRQSLGQGLEFLIYFQGNSAPDKSGLPSDRFSAERTGGSVSTLTIQRTQQEDSAVYLCASSRGLAGEGEQYFGPGTRLTVT.

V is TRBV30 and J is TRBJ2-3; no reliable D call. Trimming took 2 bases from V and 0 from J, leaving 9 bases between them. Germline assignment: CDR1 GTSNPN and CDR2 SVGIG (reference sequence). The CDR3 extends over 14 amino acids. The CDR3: CAWSPLGSTDTQYF. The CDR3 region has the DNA TGTGCCTGGAGTCCCCTCGGGAGCACAGATACGCAGTATTTT.

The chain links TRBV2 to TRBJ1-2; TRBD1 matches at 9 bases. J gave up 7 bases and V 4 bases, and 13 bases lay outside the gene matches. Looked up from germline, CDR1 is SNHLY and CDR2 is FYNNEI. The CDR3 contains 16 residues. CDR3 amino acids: CASSVGSGTGSAGYTF. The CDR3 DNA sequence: TGTGCCAGCAGTGTGGGATCCGGGACAGGGAGTGCTGGCTACACCTTC.

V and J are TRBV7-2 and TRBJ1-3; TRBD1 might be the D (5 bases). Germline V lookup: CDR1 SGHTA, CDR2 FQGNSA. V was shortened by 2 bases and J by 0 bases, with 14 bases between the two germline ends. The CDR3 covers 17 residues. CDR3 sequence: CASSLYGQAGSGNTIYF. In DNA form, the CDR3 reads TGTGCCAGCAGCTTATACGGACAAGCCGGCTCTGGAAACACCATATATTTT.

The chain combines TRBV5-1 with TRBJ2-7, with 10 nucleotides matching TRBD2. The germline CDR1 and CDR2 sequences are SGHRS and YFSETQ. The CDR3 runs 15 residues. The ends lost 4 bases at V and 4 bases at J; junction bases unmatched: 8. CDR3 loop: CASSPGLASAYEQYF. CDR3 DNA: TGCGCCAGCAGCCCGGGACTAGCGAGTGCTTACGAGCAGTACTTC.

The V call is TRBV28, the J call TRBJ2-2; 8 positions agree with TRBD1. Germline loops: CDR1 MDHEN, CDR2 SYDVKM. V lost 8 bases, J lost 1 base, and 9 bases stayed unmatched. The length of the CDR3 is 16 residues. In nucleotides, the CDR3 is TGTGCCAGCCAAACCCTGGGACAGGAGAACACCGGGGAGCTGTTTTTT. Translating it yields CASQTLGQENTGELFF.

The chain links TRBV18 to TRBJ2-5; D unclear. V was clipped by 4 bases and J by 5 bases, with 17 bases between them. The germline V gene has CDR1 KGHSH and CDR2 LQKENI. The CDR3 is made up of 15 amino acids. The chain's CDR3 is CASSLLSQEWETQYF. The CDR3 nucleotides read TGTGCCAGCTCACTCTTGTCCCAAGAGTGGGAGACCCAGTACTTC.

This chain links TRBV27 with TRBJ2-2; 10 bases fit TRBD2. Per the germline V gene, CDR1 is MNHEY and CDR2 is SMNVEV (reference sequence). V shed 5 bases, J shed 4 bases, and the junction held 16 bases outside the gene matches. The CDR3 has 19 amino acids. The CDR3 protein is CASSERGLAGAQSTGELFF. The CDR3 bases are TGTGCCAGCAGTGAACGTGGGCTAGCGGGAGCTCAGAGCACCGGGGAGCTGTTTTTT.

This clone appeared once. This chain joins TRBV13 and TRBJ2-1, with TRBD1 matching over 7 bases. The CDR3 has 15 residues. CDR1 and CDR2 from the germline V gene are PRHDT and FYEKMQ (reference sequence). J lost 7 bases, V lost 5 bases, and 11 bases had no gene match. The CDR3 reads CASSQSGTVPNEQFF. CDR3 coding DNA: TGTGCCAGCAGCCAGTCCGGGACAGTCCCTAATGAGCAGTTCTTC.

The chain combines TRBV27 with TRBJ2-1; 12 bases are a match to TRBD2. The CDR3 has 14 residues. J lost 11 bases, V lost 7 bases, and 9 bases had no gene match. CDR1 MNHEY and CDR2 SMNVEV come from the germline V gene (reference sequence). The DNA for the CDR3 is TGTGCCAGCACCTCGGGACTAGCGGGCAACCAGCAGTTCTTC. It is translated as CASTSGLAGNQQFF.

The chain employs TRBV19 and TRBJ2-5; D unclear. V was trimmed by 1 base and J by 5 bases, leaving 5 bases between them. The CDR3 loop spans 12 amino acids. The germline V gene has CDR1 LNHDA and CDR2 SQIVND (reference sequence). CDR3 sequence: CASSIGRETQYF. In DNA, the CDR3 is TGTGCCAGTAGTATAGGTCGGGAGACCCAGTACTTC.

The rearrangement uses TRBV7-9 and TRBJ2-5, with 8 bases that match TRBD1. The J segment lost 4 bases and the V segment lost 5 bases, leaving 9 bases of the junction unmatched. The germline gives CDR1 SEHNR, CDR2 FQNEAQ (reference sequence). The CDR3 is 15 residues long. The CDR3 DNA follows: TGTGCCAGCAGCCATCAATTGACAGGGGCAGAGACCCAGTACTTC. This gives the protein CASSHQLTGAETQYF.

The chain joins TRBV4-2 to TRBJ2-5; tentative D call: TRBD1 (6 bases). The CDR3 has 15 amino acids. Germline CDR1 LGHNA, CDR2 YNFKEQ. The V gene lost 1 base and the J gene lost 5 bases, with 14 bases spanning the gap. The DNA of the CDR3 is TGTGCCAGCAGCCAAGTCCAGGGGTCTAGGGAGACCCAGTACTTC. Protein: CASSQVQGSRETQYF.

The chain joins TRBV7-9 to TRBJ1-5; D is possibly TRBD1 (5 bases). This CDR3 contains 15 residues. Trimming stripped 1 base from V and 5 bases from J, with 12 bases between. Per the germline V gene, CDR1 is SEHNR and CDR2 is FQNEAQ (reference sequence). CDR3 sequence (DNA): TGTGCCAGCAGCTTAGAAGCGGGGGTAGATCAGCCCCAGCATTTT. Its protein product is CASSLEAGVDQPQHF.

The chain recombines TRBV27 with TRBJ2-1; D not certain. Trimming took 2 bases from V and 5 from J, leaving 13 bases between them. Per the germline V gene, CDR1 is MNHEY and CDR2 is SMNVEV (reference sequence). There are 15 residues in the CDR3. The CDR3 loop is CASSLEATIDNEQFF. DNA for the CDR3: TGTGCCAGCAGTTTAGAAGCGACGATCGACAATGAGCAGTTCTTC.

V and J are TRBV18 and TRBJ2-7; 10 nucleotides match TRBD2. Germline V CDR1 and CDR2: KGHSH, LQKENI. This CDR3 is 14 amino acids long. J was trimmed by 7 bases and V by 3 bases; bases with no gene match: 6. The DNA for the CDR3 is TGTGCCAGCTCACCTAGCGGGAGGTCTCGGGAGCAGTACTTC. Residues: CASSPSGRSREQYF. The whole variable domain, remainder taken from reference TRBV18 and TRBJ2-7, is NAGVMQNPRHLVRRRGQEARLRCSPMKGHSHVYWYRQLPEEGLKFMVYLQKENIIDESGMPKERFSAEFPKEGPSILRIQQVVRGDSAAYFCASSPSGRSREQYFGPGTRLTVT.

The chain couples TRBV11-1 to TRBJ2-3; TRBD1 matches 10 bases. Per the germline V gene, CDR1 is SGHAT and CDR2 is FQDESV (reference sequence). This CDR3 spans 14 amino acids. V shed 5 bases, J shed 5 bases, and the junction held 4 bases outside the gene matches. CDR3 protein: CASSRDRGQDTQYF. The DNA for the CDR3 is TGTGCCAGCAGCCGAGACAGGGGGCAAGATACGCAGTATTTT.

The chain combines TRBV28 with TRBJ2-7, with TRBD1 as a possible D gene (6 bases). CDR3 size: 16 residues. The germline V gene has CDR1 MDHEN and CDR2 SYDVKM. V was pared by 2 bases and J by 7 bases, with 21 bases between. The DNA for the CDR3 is TGTGCCAGCAGTTTAGCTTCAGGGGCCTTGAAGAAAGAGCAGTACTTC. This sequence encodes CASSLASGALKKEQYF.

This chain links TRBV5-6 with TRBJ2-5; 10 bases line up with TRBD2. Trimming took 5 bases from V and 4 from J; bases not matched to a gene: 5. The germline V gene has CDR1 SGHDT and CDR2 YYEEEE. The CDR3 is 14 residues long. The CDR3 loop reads CASRRLAGRETQYF. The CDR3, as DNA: TGTGCCAGCAGGCGACTAGCGGGTAGAGAGACCCAGTACTTC.